The 2 T cell receptor beta chains presented below share a single source sample, sequenced in a study of shared clonotypes between healthy human individuals. Sequencing used immunoSEQ multiplex PCR; TCRdb keeps in-frame clones, though not all of them. The repertoire holds about 1.1 million clones, approximately 77% seen once, with 0.89% in the top ten. The sample taken for sequencing was memory CD4+ T cells from PBMCs. Subset reported: CD45RA-negative fraction. These receptor sequences come from a man between 18 and 35 years old in good health. Some clones in this sample may be carry-over from other donors' samples.

This sequence joins TRBV27 and TRBJ2-3, with 10 bases lining up with TRBD2. From germline, CDR1 is MNHEY and CDR2 SMNVEV (reference sequence). CDR3 length equals 20 residues. With 6 bases clipped from V and 0 bases from J, the junction kept 18 bases outside the gene matches. As DNA, the CDR3 is TGTGCCAGCAGAGCGGGGGGGTATTGGGCTAGCGGGACTAGCACAGATACGCAGTATTTT. This gives the protein CASRAGGYWASGTSTDTQYF.

The V and J genes are TRBV5-4 and TRBJ2-1; D may be TRBD2 (6 bases). This CDR3 spans 16 amino acids. V lost 2 bases, J lost 0 bases, and 12 bases lay in between. Germline V CDR1 and CDR2: SGHNT, YYREEE (reference sequence). The CDR3 nucleotides are TGTGCCAGCAGCTTCGGGGGAAAGAGCTCCTACAATGAGCAGTTCTTC. Translated: CASSFGGKSSYNEQFF.